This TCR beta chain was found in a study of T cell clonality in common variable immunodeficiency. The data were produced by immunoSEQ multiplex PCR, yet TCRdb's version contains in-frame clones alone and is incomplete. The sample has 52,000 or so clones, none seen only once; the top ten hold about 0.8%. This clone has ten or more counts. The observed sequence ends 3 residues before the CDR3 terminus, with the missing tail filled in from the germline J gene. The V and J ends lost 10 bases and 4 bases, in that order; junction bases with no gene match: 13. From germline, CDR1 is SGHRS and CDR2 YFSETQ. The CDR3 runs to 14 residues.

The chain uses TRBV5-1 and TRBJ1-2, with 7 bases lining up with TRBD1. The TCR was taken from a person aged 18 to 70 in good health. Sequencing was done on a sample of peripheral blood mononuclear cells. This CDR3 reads CAGERGRGVYGYTF. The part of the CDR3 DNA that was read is TGCGCCGGAGAAAGGGGGCGAGGCGTCTATGGC.